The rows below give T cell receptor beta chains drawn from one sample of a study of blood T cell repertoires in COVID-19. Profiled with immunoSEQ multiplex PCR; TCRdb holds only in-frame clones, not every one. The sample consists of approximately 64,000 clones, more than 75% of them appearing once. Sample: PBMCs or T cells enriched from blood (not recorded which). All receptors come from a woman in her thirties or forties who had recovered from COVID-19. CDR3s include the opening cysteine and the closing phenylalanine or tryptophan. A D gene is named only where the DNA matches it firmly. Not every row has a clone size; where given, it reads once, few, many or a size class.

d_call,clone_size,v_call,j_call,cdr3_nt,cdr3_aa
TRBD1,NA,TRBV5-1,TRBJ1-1,TGCGCCAGCAGCGCCAGGACAGGGGGTCTGAACACTGAAGCTTTCTTT,CASSARTGGLNTEAFF
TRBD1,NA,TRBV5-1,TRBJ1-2,TGCGCCAGCAGCTTGGACGGGACAGCAAATGGCTACACCTTC,CASSLDGTANGYTF
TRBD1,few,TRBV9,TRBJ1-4,TGTGCCAGCAGCGTAGGAGGACAGGGATCTAATGAAAAACTGTTTTTT,CASSVGGQGSNEKLFF
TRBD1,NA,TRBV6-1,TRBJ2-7,TGTGCCAGCAGTGAAGCCCCTTCAGGGGGCTACGAGCAGTACTTC,CASSEAPSGGYEQYF
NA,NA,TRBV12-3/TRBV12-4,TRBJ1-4,TGTGCCAGCGGATCCGTCGGGGAAAAACTGTTTTTT,CASGSVGEKLFF
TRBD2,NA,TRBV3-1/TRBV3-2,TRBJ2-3,TGTGCCAGCAGCCAAGATAAGCGGGGGGCACTCACAGATACGCAGTATTTT,CASSQDKRGALTDTQYF
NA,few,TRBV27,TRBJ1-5,TGTGCCAGCGGGACCCTGGACAGCCATCAGCCCCAGCATTTT,CASGTLDSHQPQHF
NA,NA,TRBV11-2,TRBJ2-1,TGTGCCAGCAGCTCAACTCCTATCCCCTACAATGAGCAGTTCTTC,CASSSTPIPYNEQFF
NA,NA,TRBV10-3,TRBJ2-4,TGTGCCATCAGTGAGTCCGGAGAACTAGCCAAAAACATTCAGTACTTC,CAISESGELAKNIQYF
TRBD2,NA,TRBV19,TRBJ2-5,TGTGCCAGCCGAAGCGGGGCGAAAGAGACCCAGTACTTC,CASRSGAKETQYF
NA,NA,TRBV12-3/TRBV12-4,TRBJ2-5,TGTGCCAGCCGCGGGGCTGCTCAAGAGACCCAGTACTTC,CASRGAAQETQYF
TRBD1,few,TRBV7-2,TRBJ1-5,TGTGCCAGCAGCCAATCCGGGACAGGGTATGATCAGCCCCAGCATTTT,CASSQSGTGYDQPQHF
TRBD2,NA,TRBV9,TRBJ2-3,TGTGCCAGCAGCGGGACTAGCGGGGGGGTTGAAGATACGCAGTATTTT,CASSGTSGGVEDTQYF
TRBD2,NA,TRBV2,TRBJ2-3,TGTGCCAGCAGAACGGGACTAGCGGACACAGATACGCAGTATTTT,CASRTGLADTDTQYF
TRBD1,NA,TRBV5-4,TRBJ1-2,TGTGCCAGCAGCTTGAGGACAGGTTATGGCTACACCTTC,CASSLRTGYGYTF
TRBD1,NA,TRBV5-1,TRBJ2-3,TGCGCCAGCAGCCAAGAGGACAGGGTGACCGATACGCAGTATTTT,CASSQEDRVTDTQYF
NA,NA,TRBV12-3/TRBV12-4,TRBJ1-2,TGTGCCAGCAGTTTACAGGGCGCCTATGGCTACACCTTC,CASSLQGAYGYTF
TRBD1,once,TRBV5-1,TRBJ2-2,TGCGCCAGCAGCATCGGACAGGGGGCAGATATCGGGGAGCTGTTTTTT,CASSIGQGADIGELFF
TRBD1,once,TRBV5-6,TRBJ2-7,TGTGCCAGCAGAGTGGGGACAGGGGTTGCCTACGAGCAGTACTTC,CASRVGTGVAYEQYF
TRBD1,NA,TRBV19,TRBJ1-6,TGTGCCAGTAGTATTGGGTTCCCTGCAGGGGGCCGTTCACCCCTCCACTTT,CASSIGFPAGGRSPLHF
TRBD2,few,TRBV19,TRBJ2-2,TGTGCCAGCGCTCGAAGAAGCGGGGATACCGGGGAGCTGTTTTTT,CASARRSGDTGELFF
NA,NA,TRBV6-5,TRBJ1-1,TGTGCCAGCAGGCTGGCGCCTACAGAGAACACTGAAGCTTTCTTT,CASRLAPTENTEAFF
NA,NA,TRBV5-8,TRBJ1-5,TGTGCCAGCAGCATGATCGGGGGGCAGCCCCAGCATTTT,CASSMIGGQPQHF
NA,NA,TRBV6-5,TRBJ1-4,TGTGCCAGCAGTCCCCGCCAGGCTAATGAAAAACTGTTTTTT,CASSPRQANEKLFF
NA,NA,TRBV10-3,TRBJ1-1,TGTGCCATCAAACCCGGGGGGGTGAACACTGAAGCTTTCTTT,CAIKPGGVNTEAFF
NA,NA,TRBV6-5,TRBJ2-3,TGTGCCAGCAGTCCGGACGGGGGCACAGATACGCAGTATTTT,CASSPDGGTDTQYF
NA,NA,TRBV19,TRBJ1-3,TGTGCCAGTAGTATGCAGGGCACGGGAAACACCATATATTTT,CASSMQGTGNTIYF
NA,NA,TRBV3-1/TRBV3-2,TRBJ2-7,TGTGCCAGCAGCCAAGCCACCCATTACTCCGAGCAGTACTTC,CASSQATHYSEQYF
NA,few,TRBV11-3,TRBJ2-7,TGTGCCAGCAGCTTAGGGTCCTTCCGACAGGACTCCTACGAGCAGTACTTC,CASSLGSFRQDSYEQYF
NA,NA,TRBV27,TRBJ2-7,TGTGCCAGCAGTTTAACACTCCACGTCAGGGGAAAGGGTGCCGAGCAGTACTTC,CASSLTLHVRGKGAEQYF
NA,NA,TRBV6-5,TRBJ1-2,TGTGCCAGCAGTTACTCGATCAGGGTAGGAGGCTACACCTTC,CASSYSIRVGGYTF
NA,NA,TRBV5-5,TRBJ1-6,TGTGCCAGCAGCCTGGGCAGGGGATTCTATAATTCACCCCTCCACTTT,CASSLGRGFYNSPLHF
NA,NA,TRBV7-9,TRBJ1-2,TGTGCCAGCAGCCGGGACACTAACTATGGCTACACCTTC,CASSRDTNYGYTF
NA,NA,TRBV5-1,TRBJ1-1,TGCGCCAGCAGCCCGGACAGCCCGACCCTGAACACTGAAGCTTTCTTT,CASSPDSPTLNTEAFF
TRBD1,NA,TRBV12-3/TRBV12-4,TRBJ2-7,TGTGCCAGCAGGATGGGACAGGTTAACGAGCAGTACTTC,CASRMGQVNEQYF
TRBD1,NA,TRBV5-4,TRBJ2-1,TGTGCCAGCAGCAGTGCCGGGACAGTCTACAATGAGCAGTTCTTC,CASSSAGTVYNEQFF
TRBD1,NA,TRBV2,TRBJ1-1,TGTGCCAGCAGTCGGGACAGGGGGAATGAAAACACTGAAGCTTTCTTT,CASSRDRGNENTEAFF
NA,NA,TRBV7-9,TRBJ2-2,TGTGCCAGCAGCTCCCGCACCAGACAGGAGCTTGGTACCGGGGAGCTGTTTTTT,CASSSRTRQELGTGELFF
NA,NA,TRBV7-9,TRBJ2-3,TGTGCCAGCAGCTTTATGAGGGCCACAGATACGCAGTATTTT,CASSFMRATDTQYF
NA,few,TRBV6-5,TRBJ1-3,TGTGCCAGCAGTTTAGGAGGGAGGTCTGGAAACACCATATATTTT,CASSLGGRSGNTIYF
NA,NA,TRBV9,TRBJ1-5,TGTGCCAGCAGCCCCAGGGGAGGCAATCAGCCCCAGCATTTT,CASSPRGGNQPQHF
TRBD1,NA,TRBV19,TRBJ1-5,TGTGCCAGTAGTGTCGGGACAGGGAGCAATCAGCCCCAGCATTTT,CASSVGTGSNQPQHF
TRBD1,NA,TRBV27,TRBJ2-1,TGTGCCAGCACCCTCTTCTCCGGGACAGGGACCAACAATGAGCAGTTCTTC,CASTLFSGTGTNNEQFF
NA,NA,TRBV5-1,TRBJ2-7,TGCGCCAGCAGCTTGGAACAGGTTGGCGAGCAGTACTTC,CASSLEQVGEQYF
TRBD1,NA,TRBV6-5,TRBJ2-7,TGTGCCACCCGACAGGGCTCCTACGAGCAGTACTTC,CATRQGSYEQYF
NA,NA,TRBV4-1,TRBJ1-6,TGCGCCAGCAGCCAAGAAATTGATCAGGGGTATAATTCACCCCTCCACTTT,CASSQEIDQGYNSPLHF
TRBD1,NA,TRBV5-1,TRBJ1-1,TGCGCCAGCAGCACGTCAGGGGGTCCTAACACTGAAGCTTTCTTT,CASSTSGGPNTEAFF
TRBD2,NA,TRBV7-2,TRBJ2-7,TGTGCCAGCAGTCGGACTAGCGGGGGGGGGTTCTCCTACGAGCAGTACTTC,CASSRTSGGGFSYEQYF
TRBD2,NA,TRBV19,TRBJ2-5,TGTGCCAGTAGTATCGCCGGGGGGGCCAGAGAGACCCAGTACTTC,CASSIAGGARETQYF
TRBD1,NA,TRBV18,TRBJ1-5,TGTGCCAGCTCACCAGAGACAGGGAGCAATCAGCCCCAGCATTTT,CASSPETGSNQPQHF